The 30 T cell receptor beta chains in this list originate from one sample, sequenced in a study of patients and donors after allogeneic stem cell transplantation. TCRdb re-analysed the RT-PCR reads in MiXCR, keeping a single row per CDR3 protein. The repertoire has about 72,000 distinct CDR3 sequences, more than 20% of them found once; the top ten carry 26%. The sequenced sample consisted of blood, either unsorted or a sorted T cell fraction (not recorded which). The origin of the receptors is a human donor who was either an allogeneic HSCT recipient or a stem cell or donor lymphocyte infusion donor (not recorded which). It is not recorded whose cells these are; they may come from a transplant donor.

This clonotype showed up many times. The rearrangement uses TRBV28 and TRBJ2-5; D is undetermined. The V end was cut by 4 bases, the J end by 5 bases, with 8 bases between. Per germline, CDR1 MDHEN and CDR2 SYDVKM. This CDR3 comprises 12 residues. Written as DNA, the CDR3 is TGTGCCAGCAGTTACCGAGTCGAGACCCAGTACTTC. Protein sequence: CASSYRVETQYF.

This clonotype was picked up a small number of times. The rearrangement links TRBV9 to TRBJ1-2; D not certain. CDR3 length: 14 amino acids. CDR1 is SGDLS, CDR2 YYNGEE, per germline. The V end lost 0 bases, the J end lost 4 bases, and 10 bases lay between the germline ends. The CDR3 sequence: CASSVGRVPYGYTF. CDR3 DNA: TGTGCCAGCAGCGTAGGAAGGGTACCCTATGGCTACACCTTC.

The chain links TRBV28 to TRBJ1-1; D uncertain. Germline values: CDR1 MDHEN, CDR2 SYDVKM. Trimming pared 5 bases from V and 6 bases from J, leaving 16 bases between. This CDR3 is 14 amino acids long. CDR3 DNA sequence: TGTGCCAGCAGTCGTCGGGATAGCTACCCTGAAGCTTTCTTT. Translation gives CASSRRDSYPEAFF.

This clonotype has more than one count but fewer than ten. The chain links TRBV28 to TRBJ1-3, with 7 bases fitting TRBD1. The CDR3 extends over 15 amino acids. The V segment lost 2 bases and the J segment 4 bases; nucleotides outside the gene matches: 5. Germline CDR1 MDHEN, CDR2 SYDVKM. The DNA of the CDR3 is TGTGCCAGCAGTTTACCCGACAGGGTGGGAAACACCATATATTTT. Its protein is CASSLPDRVGNTIYF. Full variable domain (outside the CDR3, taken from reference TRBV28 and TRBJ1-3): DVKVTQSSRYLVKRTGEKVFLECVQDMDHENMFWYRQDPGLGLRLIYFSYDVKMKEKGDIPEGYSVSREKKERFSLILESASTNQTSMYLCASSLPDRVGNTIYFGEGSWLTVV.

The rearrangement links TRBV9 to TRBJ2-1; TRBD2 agrees at 9 bases. The CDR3 totals 16 residues. V shed 7 bases, J shed 5 bases, and the junction held 13 bases outside the gene matches. Germline V lookup: CDR1 SGDLS, CDR2 YYNGEE. The DNA of the CDR3 is TGTGCCAGCTCGCGCGGGAGGGGACCTTTAAACAATGAGCAGTTCTTC. This sequence encodes CASSRGRGPLNNEQFF. The variable domain in full, completed from reference TRBV9 and TRBJ2-1, reads DSGVTQTPKHLITATGQRVTLRCSPRSGDLSVYWYQQSLDQGLQFLIQYYNGEERAKGNILERFSAQQFPDLHSELNLSSLELGDSALYFCASSRGRGPLNNEQFFGPGTRLTVL.

This clonotype was detected only a few times. The chain links TRBV4-1 to TRBJ1-5; D gene ambiguous. V lost 6 bases and J 3 bases, leaving 9 bases between the germline ends. CDR3 size: 13 residues. CDR1 MGHRA and CDR2 YSYEKL come from the germline V gene. The CDR3 reads CASSGYTNQPQHF. In nucleotides, the CDR3 is TGCGCCAGCAGTGGATACACCAATCAGCCCCAGCATTTT.

There are many counts of this clonotype. This sequence joins TRBV5-1 and TRBJ2-7; 7 bases map to TRBD1. The trim removed 2 bases at V and 0 bases at J, leaving 8 bases unmatched. The CDR3 has 16 residues. Germline V lookup: CDR1 SGHRS, CDR2 YFSETQ. The CDR3 region is CASSLHTGTASYEQYF. The CDR3 DNA reads TGCGCCAGCAGCTTACACACCGGGACAGCCTCCTACGAGCAGTACTTC.

This clonotype appeared a few times. The gene calls are TRBV5-1 and TRBJ1-6; D is perhaps TRBD1 (6 bases). V shed 3 bases and J shed 3 bases, with 10 bases lying between them. This CDR3 has 15 residues. Germline CDR1 is SGHRS and CDR2 is YFSETQ. CDR3 in DNA: TGCGCCAGCAGCTCTTCAGGGGACTATAATTCACCCCTCCACTTT. The encoded protein is CASSSSGDYNSPLHF.

This clonotype was seen at least ten times. This chain uses TRBV20-1 with TRBJ2-3; 11 nucleotides match TRBD2. This CDR3 is built from 14 residues. The V gene end was trimmed by 6 bases and the J gene end by 1 base; junction bases not matched to a gene: 3. Germline values: CDR1 DFQATT, CDR2 SNEGSKA (reference sequence). The CDR3 spells CSAPTSGGTDTQYF. As DNA, the CDR3 is TGCAGTGCCCCGACTAGCGGGGGCACAGATACGCAGTATTTT.

The V gene is TRBV6-6, the J gene TRBJ1-2, with D tentatively TRBD1 (6 bases). The V gene's germline CDR1 is MNHNY and CDR2 SVGAGI (reference sequence). CDR3 length equals 12 residues. The germline V and J ends were trimmed by 2 bases and 8 bases, with 9 bases remaining between them. DNA of the CDR3: TGTGCCAGCAGTTACGGGGGCCCGGGCTACACCTTC. Translated, it gives CASSYGGPGYTF.

V is TRBV4-3 and J is TRBJ2-2; D is undetermined. Germline-derived CDR1 and CDR2 are LGHNA and YSLEER. Trimming removed 1 base at V and 7 bases at J, with 10 bases between. The CDR3 is made up of 14 amino acids. The CDR3 region is CASSQAFVIGELFF. DNA for the CDR3: TGCGCCAGCAGCCAAGCTTTCGTGATCGGGGAGCTGTTTTTT.

The chain carries TRBV2 and TRBJ1-2; D not certain. V was pared by 0 bases and J by 4 bases, with 18 bases between. Germline V gene sequence: CDR1 SNHLY, CDR2 FYNNEI. This CDR3 has 17 amino acids. CDR3 amino acids: CASSEALMGFPFYGYTF. The CDR3, as DNA: TGTGCCAGCAGTGAAGCGCTTATGGGTTTTCCCTTCTATGGCTACACCTTC.

V is TRBV20-1 and J is TRBJ1-2; D is unresolved. Between the trimmed V and J ends, which lost 1 base and 4 bases, there was a span of 10 bases. The CDR3 consists of 13 residues. CDR1 and CDR2 (germline): DFQATT, SNEGSKA (reference sequence). CDR3: CSARVGDTYGYTF. The CDR3 region has the DNA TGCAGTGCTAGAGTGGGAGACACCTATGGCTACACCTTC.

This clonotype showed up just a few times. This chain uses TRBV20-1 with TRBJ1-2; no definite D call. The CDR3 contains 12 residues. Trimming removed 3 bases from V and 4 bases from J, with 9 bases in between. Germline assignment: CDR1 DFQATT and CDR2 SNEGSKA (reference sequence). The CDR3 is CSASLEPYGYTF. The CDR3 coding sequence is TGCAGTGCTAGCTTAGAACCCTATGGCTACACCTTC.

This clonotype was found a few times. The V and J genes are TRBV10-3 and TRBJ2-7; no definite D call. The CDR3 runs 13 residues. The V gene's germline CDR1 is ENHRY and CDR2 SYGVKD. V lost 4 bases, J lost 3 bases, and 10 bases lay in between. CDR3 sequence (DNA): TGTGCCATCAGTGCTGATCCTCTCTACGAGCAGTACTTC. It yields the protein CAISADPLYEQYF.

CDR3 protein: CASSDSQSGLQETQYF. The CDR3 DNA reads as TGTGCCAGCAGCGATAGCCAATCCGGGCTACAAGAGACCCAGTACTTC. The chain links TRBV7-7 to TRBJ2-5; unclear D gene. Germline values: CDR1 SSHAT, CDR2 FNYEAQ (reference sequence). Trimming took 5 bases from V and 2 from J, leaving 18 bases between them. This CDR3 spans 16 amino acids.

V and J are TRBV5-1 and TRBJ1-5; unclear D gene. Between the trimmed V and J ends, which lost 3 bases and 1 base, there was a span of 11 bases. Germline assignment: CDR1 SGHRS and CDR2 YFSETQ. The CDR3 extends over 15 amino acids. The CDR3 bases are TGCGCCAGCAGCTCCTGGGGTCGGAGCAATCAGCCCCAGCATTTT. Translated, it gives CASSSWGRSNQPQHF. Full variable domain (outside the CDR3, taken from reference TRBV5-1 and TRBJ1-5): KAGVTQTPRYLIKTRGQQVTLSCSPISGHRSVSWYQQTPGQGLQFLFEYFSETQRNKGNFPGRFSGRQFSNSRSEMNVSTLELGDSALYLCASSSWGRSNQPQHFGDGTRLSIL.

This clonotype was counted only a few times. The CDR3 here is CASSRTTYNSPLHF. The CDR3 bases are TGTGCCAGCAGTAGGACAACTTATAATTCACCCCTCCACTTT. The chain couples TRBV3-1 to TRBJ1-6; possibly TRBD1 for D (5 bases). Germline CDR1 is LGHDT and CDR2 is YNNKEL (reference sequence). The CDR3 covers 14 residues. V lost 6 bases to trimming and J lost 4 bases, with 10 bases between them.

This clonotype was found many times. V is TRBV5-1 and J is TRBJ2-7; 7 positions agree with TRBD1. The CDR3 is 16 residues long. CDR1 and CDR2 (germline): SGHRS, YFSETQ. V lost 1 base to trimming and J lost 3 bases; unmatched junction nucleotides: 10. The CDR3 DNA sequence: TGCGCCAGCAGCTTGCTTTTGGGGACAGCGATCTACGAGCAGTACTTC. Translated, it gives CASSLLLGTAIYEQYF.

The chain has TRBV6-1 and TRBJ1-2; a possible D gene is TRBD1 (6 bases). Trimming stripped 2 bases from V and 4 bases from J, with 14 bases between. Germline V gene sequence: CDR1 MNHNS, CDR2 SASEGT. CDR3 length: 15 residues. This CDR3 reads CASSESGHLLYGYTF. The CDR3 nucleotides are TGTGCCAGCAGTGAATCGGGACATCTACTCTATGGCTACACCTTC.

This sequence joins TRBV12-3 or TRBV12-4 and TRBJ2-5; unclear D gene. V dropped 6 bases and J dropped 3 bases, with 8 bases sitting between them. CDR3 length: 12 amino acids. CDR3 sequence: CASSPGEETQYF. Written as DNA, the CDR3 is TGTGCCAGCAGCCCGGGTGAAGAGACCCAGTACTTC.

The CDR3: CSARVSSGSDTQYF. The CDR3 nucleotides are TGCAGTGCTAGAGTCTCTAGCGGGTCAGATACGCAGTATTTT. The gene calls are TRBV20-1 and TRBJ2-3, with 8 nucleotides matching TRBD2. The CDR3 totals 14 residues. Germline values: CDR1 DFQATT, CDR2 SNEGSKA (reference sequence). The ends lost 1 base at V and 4 bases at J; junction bases unmatched: 4.

This chain joins TRBV18 and TRBJ1-1; D is ambiguous. CDR1 KGHSH and CDR2 LQKENI come from the germline V gene. V was cut by 6 bases and J by 7 bases, with 9 bases left in between. The CDR3 sequence is 11 residues long. CDR3 bases: TGTGCCAGCTCCAAAACACTTGAAGCTTTCTTT. Translation gives CASSKTLEAFF.

This clonotype showed up just once. The J gene is TRBJ2-2, the V gene TRBV6-5; D possibly corresponds to TRBD2 (6 bases). V was shortened by 8 bases and J by 2 bases, with 9 bases between the two germline ends. Per germline, CDR1 MNHEY and CDR2 SVGAGI. The CDR3 is made up of 13 amino acids. The CDR3 protein is CASGTSNTGELFF. The CDR3 bases are TGTGCCAGCGGGACTTCCAACACCGGGGAGCTGTTTTTT.

This clonotype has only a few counts. The chain has TRBV7-9 and TRBJ1-4, with 7 bases aligning to TRBD1. Germline V gives CDR1 SEHNR, CDR2 FQNEAQ (reference sequence). V dropped 5 bases and J dropped 0; count of bases not matched to a gene: 6. The CDR3 runs to 16 residues. In nucleotides, the CDR3 is TGTGCCAGCAGCACGCACAGGGGCACAACTAATGAAAAACTGTTTTTT. Translating gives CASSTHRGTTNEKLFF. The whole variable domain, remainder taken from reference TRBV7-9 and TRBJ1-4, is DTGVSQNPRHKITKRGQNVTFRCDPISEHNRLYWYRQTLGQGPEFLTYFQNEAQLEKSRLLSDRFSAERPKGSFSTLEIQRTEQGDSAMYLCASSTHRGTTNEKLFFGSGTQLSVL.

This clonotype has a handful of counts. Here the CDR3 DNA reads TGCGCCAGCAGCCAAGAGCTCAGGGGGCAGACAGATACGCAGTATTTT. Its protein is CASSQELRGQTDTQYF. The chain recombines TRBV4-1 with TRBJ2-3; 8 bases align to TRBD1. The CDR3 contains 16 residues. From germline, CDR1 is MGHRA and CDR2 YSYEKL. V was clipped by 0 bases and J by 3 bases; unmatched bases: 5.

The CDR3 loop reads CASSQDDLGGSPGVEQFF. The CDR3 DNA sequence: TGCGCCAGCAGCCAAGATGATTTAGGCGGGAGTCCGGGGGTTGAGCAGTTCTTC. The V gene is TRBV4-3, the J gene TRBJ2-1; 7 nucleotides agree with TRBD2. CDR3 length equals 18 residues. From germline, CDR1 is LGHNA and CDR2 YSLEER. The junction had 17 bases not matched to a gene; V was cut back by 0 bases and J by 9 bases.

This rearrangement joins TRBV20-1 to TRBJ1-2, with TRBD1 as a possible D gene (6 bases). Trimming shortened V by 3 bases and J by 4 bases, and 15 bases separated the two germline ends. Germline values: CDR1 DFQATT, CDR2 SNEGSKA (reference sequence). This CDR3 is built from 14 residues. For the CDR3, the DNA is TGCAGTGCTAGGGGACACAAGGATGCCTATGGCTACACCTTC. Protein: CSARGHKDAYGYTF.

The rearrangement links TRBV29-1 to TRBJ2-7; D may be TRBD1 (5 bases). The CDR3 runs to 12 residues. With 4 bases removed from V and 3 bases from J, the gap between germline ends came to 10 bases. CDR1 is SQVTM and CDR2 is ANQGSEA in the germline V gene. The CDR3 sequence is CSVGRVGYEQYF. The CDR3 region has the DNA TGCAGCGTTGGCAGGGTCGGCTACGAGCAGTACTTC.

V usage is TRBV7-3 and J usage is TRBJ2-5; 9 nucleotides line up with TRBD1. The germline V gene has CDR1 SGHTA and CDR2 FQGTGA. The CDR3 consists of 15 residues. Trimming removed 5 bases from V and 3 bases from J; junction bases left unmatched: 7. Here the CDR3 DNA reads TGTGCCAGCAGCCCGGGGGACAGGGAAAAAGAGACCCAGTACTTC. As protein: CASSPGDREKETQYF. Filled out from reference TRBV7-3 and TRBJ2-5, the complete variable domain reads GAGVSQTPSNKVTEKGKYVELRCDPISGHTALYWYRQSLGQGPEFLIYFQGTGAADDSGLPNDRFFAVRPEGSVSTLKIQRTERGDSAVYLCASSPGDREKETQYFGPGTRLLVL.